This TCR beta chain was documented in a study of blood T cells in healthy people across ages. The wider study: The template switching approach captured approximately one barcoded beta molecule for every two T cells.

This CDR3 is built from 16 residues. V was pared by 7 bases and J by 0 bases, with 16 bases between. Germline V CDR1 and CDR2: SNHLY, FYNNEI. A J-beta primer mix and a sample-barcoded 5' primer were used in a second PCR of roughly 6 to 12 cycles. MiXCR, applied by TCRdb to the 5' RACE reads, yields one record per CDR3 protein. The sample records around 1,100,000 distinct CDR3 sequences, 35% to 40% being singletons. The total RNA that was extracted per sample amounted to at least 5 micrograms. V and J are TRBV2 and TRBJ1-3; D is ambiguous. Sequenced material: blood. The origin of this receptor is a man aged 18 to 29 in good health. The CDR3 sequence is CASTESNTRSGNTIYF. CDR3 coding DNA: TGTGCCAGCACCGAGAGTAACACCCGCTCTGGAAACACCATATATTTT.